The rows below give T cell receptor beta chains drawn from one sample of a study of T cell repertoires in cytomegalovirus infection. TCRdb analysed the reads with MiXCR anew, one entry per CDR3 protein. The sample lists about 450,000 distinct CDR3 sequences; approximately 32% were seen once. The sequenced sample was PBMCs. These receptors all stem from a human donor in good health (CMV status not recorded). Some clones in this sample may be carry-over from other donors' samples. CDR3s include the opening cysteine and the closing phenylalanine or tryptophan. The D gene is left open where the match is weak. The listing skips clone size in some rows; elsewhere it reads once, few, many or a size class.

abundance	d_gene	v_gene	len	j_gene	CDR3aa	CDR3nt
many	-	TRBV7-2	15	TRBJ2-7	CASSLSSPRHGEQYF	TGTGCCAGCAGCTTATCGAGCCCCAGGCACGGGGAGCAGTACTTC
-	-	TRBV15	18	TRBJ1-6	CATSRDLFRSGVNSPLHF	TGTGCCACCAGCAGAGATTTATTTAGGTCAGGTGTAAATTCACCCCTCCACTTT
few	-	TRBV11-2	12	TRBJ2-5	CASSLKRETQYF	TGTGCCAGCAGCTTGAAGCGAGAGACCCAGTACTTC
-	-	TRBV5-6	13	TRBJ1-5	CASSSLLASPQHF	TGTGCCAGCAGCTCCCTTCTGGCGTCCCCCCAGCATTTT
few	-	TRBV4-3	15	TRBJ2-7	CASSQEKGQGYEQYF	TGCGCCAGCAGCCAAGAAAAAGGGCAGGGCTACGAGCAGTACTTC
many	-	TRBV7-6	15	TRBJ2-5	CASSLNLGLQETQYF	TGTGCCAGCAGCTTAAACCTCGGACTGCAAGAGACCCAGTACTTC
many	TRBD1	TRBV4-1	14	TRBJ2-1	CASSPPDREDEQFF	TGCGCCAGCAGCCCCCCGGACAGGGAGGATGAGCAGTTCTTC
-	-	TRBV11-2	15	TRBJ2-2	CASRLGTGRPGELFF	TGTGCCAGCCGCTTAGGGACCGGGCGCCCCGGGGAGCTGTTTTTT
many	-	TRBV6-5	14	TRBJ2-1	CASSYNARRGEQFF	TGTGCCAGCAGTTACAATGCGAGACGTGGTGAGCAGTTCTTC
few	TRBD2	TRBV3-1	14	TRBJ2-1	CASSHGGAGNEQFF	TGTGCCAGCAGCCACGGGGGGGCGGGGAATGAGCAGTTCTTC
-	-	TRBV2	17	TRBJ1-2	CASIPGRTVTANYGYTF	TGTGCCAGCATTCCCGGCCGGACCGTTACAGCTAACTATGGCTACACCTTC
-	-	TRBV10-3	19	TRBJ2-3	CAISESITADSPPVDTQYF	TGTGCCATCAGTGAGTCGATAACCGCCGACTCCCCACCGGTTGATACGCAGTATTTT
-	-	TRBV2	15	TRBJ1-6	CASSGATAFNSPLHF	TGTGCCAGCAGTGGGGCGACAGCCTTTAATTCACCCCTCCACTTT
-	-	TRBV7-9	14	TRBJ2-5	CASSLVQYQETQYF	TGTGCCAGCAGCTTAGTGCAGTACCAAGAGACCCAGTACTTC
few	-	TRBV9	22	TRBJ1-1	CASSVDPGISTRAWTVNTEAFF	TGTGCCAGCAGCGTAGATCCGGGAATTAGCACTCGCGCGTGGACAGTGAACACTGAAGCTTTCTTT
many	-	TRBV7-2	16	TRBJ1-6	CASRWDRSSYNSPLHF	TGTGCCAGCAGATGGGACCGGAGCTCCTATAATTCACCCCTCCACTTT
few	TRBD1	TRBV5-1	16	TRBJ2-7	CASSLRPGQNSREQYF	TGCGCCAGCAGCCTGAGGCCGGGACAGAATTCGCGGGAGCAGTACTTC
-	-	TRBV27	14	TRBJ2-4	CASSSDYHKNIQYF	TGTGCCAGCAGTTCGGACTACCATAAAAACATTCAGTACTTC
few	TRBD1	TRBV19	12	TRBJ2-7	CASSMTGDEQYF	TGTGCCAGTAGTATGACAGGGGACGAGCAGTACTTC
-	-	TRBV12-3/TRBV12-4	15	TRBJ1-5	CASSRGWDRGQPQHF	TGTGCCAGCAGTCGAGGGTGGGACCGAGGTCAGCCCCAGCATTTT
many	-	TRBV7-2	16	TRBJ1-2	CASSLGLRVQDYGYTF	TGTGCCAGCAGCTTAGGATTACGGGTTCAGGACTATGGCTACACCTTC
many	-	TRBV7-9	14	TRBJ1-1	CASSMGHQNTEAFF	TGTGCCAGCAGCATGGGACACCAGAACACTGAAGCTTTCTTT
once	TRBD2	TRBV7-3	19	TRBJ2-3	CATCRRTSGGGQSTDTQYF	TGTGCCACCTGCCGTAGGACTAGCGGAGGGGGGCAGAGCACAGATACGCAGTATTTT
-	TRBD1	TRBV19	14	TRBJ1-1	CASSPGQGMTEAFF	TGTGCCAGTAGTCCGGGACAGGGGATGACTGAAGCTTTCTTT
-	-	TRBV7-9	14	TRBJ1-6	CASSPDRYNSPLHF	TGTGCCAGCAGCCCAGACAGATATAATTCACCCCTCCACTTT
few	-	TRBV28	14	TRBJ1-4	CASSGGVTNEKLFF	TGTGCCAGCAGCGGGGGGGTGACTAATGAAAAACTGTTTTTT